The rows below give T cell receptor beta chains drawn from one sample of a study of cytomegalovirus exposure and HLA in healthy donors. The method was immunoSEQ multiplex PCR; TCRdb's version includes in-frame clones alone and lacks a portion of them. The data show around 110,000 clones, around 75% seen once. Sequences were obtained from PBMCs. These receptors were obtained from a woman between 18 and 30 years old in good health and CMV-seronegative. Both conserved end residues are part of each CDR3. The D gene is left open where the match is weak. A row's size may be missing; if present it is once, few, many or a size class.

CDR3	DNA	size	V	D	J
CASSSNERTGNYGYTF	TGTGCCAGCAGTTCCAACGAAAGGACAGGGAACTATGGCTACACCTTC	few	TRBV6-5	TRBD1	TRBJ1-2
CASSVTGTGGWDEQFF	TGTGCCAGCAGTGTCACCGGGACAGGGGGTTGGGATGAGCAGTTCTTC	NA	TRBV6-1	TRBD1	TRBJ2-1
CASRGRVQPQHF	TGTGCCAGCAGGGGCAGGGTTCAGCCCCAGCATTTT	NA	TRBV28	NA	TRBJ1-5
CASSVEGGGDLYGYTF	TGTGCCAGCAGCGTAGAAGGTGGGGGCGATCTTTATGGCTACACCTTC	NA	TRBV9	NA	TRBJ1-2
CASSWAGVSYGEQFF	TGTGCCAGCAGTTGGGCAGGGGTGTCGTACGGTGAGCAGTTCTTC	NA	TRBV25-1	NA	TRBJ2-1
CASSGPTRGDTEAFF	TGTGCCAGTAGTGGACCTACCAGGGGCGACACTGAAGCTTTCTTT	NA	TRBV19	NA	TRBJ1-1
CAISSRERQRAYEQYF	TGTGCCATCAGTTCCCGTGAGAGACAGAGAGCCTACGAGCAGTACTTC	few	TRBV10-3	NA	TRBJ2-7
CAWSLDSGSNYGYTF	TGTGCCTGGAGTTTGGACAGTGGGAGTAACTATGGCTACACCTTC	once	TRBV30	NA	TRBJ1-2
CASSGGTGGSNTEAFF	TGTGCCAGCAGTGGCGGGACAGGGGGGTCGAACACTGAAGCTTTCTTT	NA	TRBV6-1	TRBD1	TRBJ1-1
CASSLPGGQGYTF	TGTGCCAGCAGTTTACCGGGGGGGCAAGGCTACACCTTC	NA	TRBV28	NA	TRBJ1-2
CASSLGGGYSNQPQHF	TGTGCCAGCAGCTTAGGGGGGGGTTATAGCAATCAGCCCCAGCATTTT	NA	TRBV7-2	NA	TRBJ1-5
CASSEFGVDYGYTF	TGTGCCAGCAGTGAATTCGGGGTTGACTATGGCTACACCTTC	NA	TRBV25-1	NA	TRBJ1-2
CASSQDFRAQETQYF	TGTGCCAGCAGCCAAGATTTTCGCGCCCAAGAGACCCAGTACTTC	NA	TRBV4-2	NA	TRBJ2-5
CASRKRGGDTQYF	TGTGCCAGTAGAAAGCGGGGGGGCGATACGCAGTATTTT	few	TRBV19	TRBD2	TRBJ2-3
CASRGRTGAAEKLFF	TGTGCCAGCAGAGGGAGAACAGGGGCGGCTGAAAAACTGTTTTTT	NA	TRBV6-1	TRBD1	TRBJ1-4
CASSVAITGGRNNEQFF	TGTGCCAGCAGCGTAGCTATAACGGGGGGGCGAAACAATGAGCAGTTCTTC	NA	TRBV9	TRBD2	TRBJ2-1
CASSIPESTEAFF	TGTGCCAGCAGTATCCCCGAGTCCACTGAAGCTTTCTTT	few	TRBV28	NA	TRBJ1-1
CATGVRDRGNTEAFF	TGTGCCACCGGGGTCCGGGACAGGGGGAACACTGAAGCCTTCTTT	NA	TRBV2	TRBD1	TRBJ1-1
CAWSVDLHNYNEQFF	TGTGCCTGGAGTGTTGATCTTCACAACTACAATGAGCAGTTCTTC	few	TRBV30	NA	TRBJ2-1
CASSLVSVNTEAFF	TGTGCCAGCAGCTTGGTTTCGGTGAACACTGAAGCTTTCTTT	few	TRBV5-6	NA	TRBJ1-1
CASSDGTGGFFEAFF	TGTGCCAGCAGTGATGGGACAGGGGGCTTCTTTGAAGCTTTCTTT	NA	TRBV2	TRBD1	TRBJ1-1
CASSSTGDTEAFF	TGTGCCAGCAGTAGTACAGGGGACACTGAAGCTTTCTTT	NA	TRBV6-6	TRBD1	TRBJ1-1
CASTLAPGTGYDQPQHF	TGTGCCAGCACCCTCGCTCCCGGGACAGGGTACGATCAGCCCCAGCATTTT	NA	TRBV28	TRBD1	TRBJ1-5
CAWSASATDTQYF	TGTGCCTGGAGTGCTAGCGCCACAGATACGCAGTATTTT	NA	TRBV30	NA	TRBJ2-3
CASMDGAISYEQYF	TGTGCCAGCATGGATGGGGCTATCTCCTACGAGCAGTACTTC	few	TRBV27	NA	TRBJ2-7
CASSQGRGAGETQYF	TGTGCCAGCAGCCAAGGGCGGGGGGCCGGGGAGACCCAGTACTTC	few	TRBV7-8	TRBD2	TRBJ2-5
CASSVGGQGRYEQYF	TGTGCCAGCAGTGTTGGTGGACAGGGGAGGTACGAGCAGTACTTC	NA	TRBV2	TRBD1	TRBJ2-7
CASSQPGQGLKGNTEAFF	TGTGCCAGCAGTCAACCGGGACAGGGCCTAAAGGGGAACACTGAAGCTTTCTTT	few	TRBV2	TRBD1	TRBJ1-1
CASSLAQDYEQYF	TGTGCCAGCAGCTTAGCTCAGGACTACGAGCAGTACTTC	few	TRBV7-8	NA	TRBJ2-7
CASSLAGAYGYTF	TGTGCCAGCAGCTTAGCTGGGGCTTATGGCTACACCTTC	NA	TRBV7-9	NA	TRBJ1-2
CASSAGGAHHNEQFF	TGTGCCAGCAGCGCCGGGGGGGCTCACCACAATGAGCAGTTCTTC	few	TRBV9	TRBD2	TRBJ2-1
CAWSPGLGMGDTQYF	TGTGCCTGGAGTCCGGGACTAGGAATGGGAGATACGCAGTATTTT	NA	TRBV30	TRBD2	TRBJ2-3
CASSDSPRDTQYF	TGTGCCAGCAGTGATAGCCCCCGCGATACGCAGTATTTT	NA	TRBV2	NA	TRBJ2-3
CASSLVGTGINNQPQHF	TGTGCCAGCAGCTTAGTTGGGACAGGGATTAACAATCAGCCCCAGCATTTT	NA	TRBV7-8	TRBD1	TRBJ1-5
CASSLLRDGPQHF	TGTGCCAGCAGTTTATTGAGGGATGGGCCCCAGCATTTT	NA	TRBV28	NA	TRBJ1-5
CAWSGGGDGRLNYGYTF	TGTGCCTGGAGTGGAGGGGGCGACGGAAGGCTTAACTATGGCTACACCTTC	NA	TRBV30	TRBD1	TRBJ1-2
CAWSPRQGVSTEAFF	TGTGCCTGGAGTCCGCGACAGGGAGTGAGCACTGAAGCTTTCTTT	NA	TRBV30	TRBD1	TRBJ1-1
CASSGLWGVPNEQFF	TGCGCCAGCAGCGGACTATGGGGGGTCCCCAATGAGCAGTTCTTC	NA	TRBV5-1	NA	TRBJ2-1
CASSPVRGRNYGYTF	TGCGCCAGCAGCCCGGTCAGGGGGAGAAACTATGGCTACACCTTC	NA	TRBV5-1	TRBD1	TRBJ1-2
CASSLQGGVNNSPLHF	TGCGCCAGCAGCCTCCAGGGAGGGGTTAATAATTCACCCCTCCACTTT	NA	TRBV4-1	NA	TRBJ1-6
CASSSQGNPYYGYTF	TGTGCCAGCAGTTCACAGGGGAATCCCTACTATGGCTACACCTTC	NA	TRBV28	TRBD1	TRBJ1-2